Listed below are T cell receptor beta chains from one sample, sequenced in a study of T cells in Graves' hyperthyroidism and ophthalmopathy. MiXCR, applied by TCRdb to the multiplex PCR reads, yields one record per CDR3 protein. This sample has over 250,000 distinct CDR3 sequences, with approximately 17% found just once. The sample taken for sequencing was blood. These receptors were collected from a woman aged 55-75 years with Graves' ophthalmopathy. Each CDR3 is given with its conserved first and last residue. D genes are given only for firm matches. Only some rows state a clone size, as once, few, many or a class for expanded clones.

j_call v_call clone_size d_call cdr3_aa cdr3_nt
TRBJ1-3 TRBV7-9 few TRBD1 CASPQGGPGNTIYF TGTGCCAGCCCTCAGGGGGGTCCTGGAAACACCATATATTTT
TRBJ2-1 TRBV27 once TRBD2 CASRLAGVEFF TGTGCCAGCAGGCTGGCGGGAGTGGAGTTCTTC
TRBJ2-2 TRBV19 few TRBD2 CASSYPSEAGGATGELFF TGTGCCAGTAGTTACCCCTCTGAGGCGGGGGGGGCCACCGGGGAGCTGTTTTTT
TRBJ2-3 TRBV7-3 many - CASSLTHGTDTQYF TGTGCCAGCAGCTTAACTCACGGCACAGATACGCAGTATTTT
TRBJ2-3 TRBV5-1 - TRBD1 CASSFRTGGTDTQYF TGCGCCAGCAGCTTTAGGACAGGGGGCACAGATACGCAGTATTTT
TRBJ2-2 TRBV7-2 - - CASSSRVQGRTGELFF TGTGCCAGCAGCTCGAGGGTCCAGGGGAGAACCGGGGAGCTGTTTTTT
TRBJ2-5 TRBV9 few TRBD2 CASSWTSGGQETQYF TGTGCCAGCAGCTGGACTAGCGGGGGGCAAGAGACCCAGTACTTC
TRBJ1-6 TRBV9 - - CASSVEPDTGPNSPLHF TGTGCCAGCAGCGTAGAACCCGATACAGGGCCTAATTCACCCCTCCACTTT
TRBJ1-2 TRBV12-3/TRBV12-4 many TRBD1 CASSLSGGGLGGYTF TGTGCCAGCAGTTTGTCAGGGGGCGGTCTTGGTGGCTACACCTTC
TRBJ1-5 TRBV7-8 many - CASRGPGLGQPQHF TGTGCCAGCCGCGGACCGGGACTTGGGCAGCCCCAGCATTTT
TRBJ2-5 TRBV7-2 many - CASSLGPRGETQYF TGTGCCAGCAGCTTAGGCCCTAGAGGGGAGACCCAGTACTTC
TRBJ1-4 TRBV5-5 - - CASSFAGEKLFF TGTGCCAGCAGCTTCGCCGGGGAAAAACTGTTTTTT
TRBJ1-1 TRBV2 many - CASGNLAETEAFF TGTGCCAGCGGGAACTTGGCGGAAACTGAAGCTTTCTTT
TRBJ1-2 TRBV28 many TRBD1 CASSTGDINYGYTF TGTGCCAGCAGTACAGGGGACATTAACTATGGCTACACCTTC
TRBJ2-7 TRBV4-3 many TRBD1 CASSRDRVRGYEQYF TGCGCCAGCAGTCGTGACAGGGTAAGAGGCTACGAGCAGTACTTC
TRBJ2-2 TRBV20-1 - TRBD2 CSARPTSGKETGELFF TGCAGTGCTAGACCAACTAGCGGGAAAGAAACCGGGGAGCTGTTTTTT
TRBJ2-1 TRBV24-1 many - CATSDLLVGYNEQFF TGTGCCACCAGTGATTTGCTTGTAGGGTACAATGAGCAGTTCTTC
TRBJ2-7 TRBV7-2 many - CASSPLGYSTYEQYF TGTGCCAGCAGCCCCTTGGGTTACAGTACCTACGAGCAGTACTTC
TRBJ1-5 TRBV27 - TRBD1 CASSNLPDRGGQPQHF TGTGCCAGCAGCAACCTCCCGGACAGGGGGGGTCAGCCCCAGCATTTT
TRBJ2-7 TRBV6-6 many TRBD2 CASSYSGAGGMYEQYF TGTGCCAGCAGTTACTCAGGAGCGGGAGGGATGTACGAGCAGTACTTC
TRBJ2-3 TRBV28 many - CASSFPLAEGGTDTQYF TGTGCCAGCAGTTTCCCTCTAGCGGAGGGGGGCACAGATACGCAGTATTTT
TRBJ2-3 TRBV20-1 few - CSATGGVAGDLTDTQYF TGCAGTGCAACAGGGGGGGTAGCGGGGGACCTCACAGATACGCAGTATTTT
TRBJ2-1 TRBV6-1 many TRBD2 CASSAGLLAGGKDEQFF TGTGCCAGCAGCGCTGGGCTACTAGCGGGAGGAAAAGATGAGCAGTTCTTC
TRBJ1-1 TRBV19 - TRBD1 CASRLTGVNTEAFF TGTGCCAGTAGGTTGACAGGGGTAAACACTGAAGCTTTCTTT
TRBJ2-1 TRBV11-2 many - CASSSTLRYNEQFF TGTGCCAGCAGCTCGACCCTCAGATACAATGAGCAGTTCTTC
TRBJ2-7 TRBV7-9 many - CASSATGTLSYEQYF TGTGCCAGCAGCGCCACCGGGACACTCTCCTACGAGCAGTACTTC
TRBJ2-2 TRBV7-2 few TRBD1 CASSQTGYGELFF TGTGCCAGCAGCCAGACAGGGTACGGGGAGCTGTTTTTT
TRBJ2-3 TRBV12-3/TRBV12-4 once - CASSFFSGVLITDTQYF TGTGCCAGCAGTTTTTTTTCGGGAGTTCTCATCACAGATACGCAGTATTTT
TRBJ2-3 TRBV7-2 - TRBD2 CASSSGLAGGLSQYF TGTGCCAGCAGCTCGGGACTAGCGGGGGGTTTATCGCAGTATTTT
TRBJ1-4 TRBV4-1 - TRBD1 CAGSQTGTGGEKLFF TGCGCCGGCAGCCAGACCGGGACAGGAGGCGAAAAACTGTTTTTT
TRBJ2-3 TRBV5-5 - TRBD1 CASSRGTDRGTDTQYF TGTGCCAGCAGCCGTGGGACAGACCGGGGCACAGATACGCAGTATTTT
TRBJ2-2 TRBV4-2 - - CASSPGGDGELFF TGTGCCAGCAGCCCTGGCGGAGACGGGGAGCTGTTTTTT
TRBJ2-5 TRBV7-9 - TRBD1 CASSLTGGELETQYF TGTGCCAGCAGCTTGACAGGGGGCGAACTGGAGACCCAGTACTTC
TRBJ1-2 TRBV5-1 many - CASSLGDVTYGYTF TGCGCCAGCAGCTTGGGGGACGTCACCTATGGCTACACCTTC
TRBJ2-3 TRBV5-8 many - CASTQSATTDTQYF TGTGCCAGCACCCAATCGGCCACCACAGATACGCAGTATTTT
TRBJ1-4 TRBV6-5 - - CASSYPDSYEKLFF TGTGCCAGCAGTTACCCTGACAGCTATGAAAAACTGTTTTTT
TRBJ1-4 TRBV27 few - CASSLGGLANEKLFF TGTGCCAGCAGTTTAGGGGGTTTGGCTAATGAAAAACTGTTTTTT
TRBJ2-1 TRBV5-1 few - CASSFVTSSYNEQFF TGCGCCAGCAGCTTCGTGACTAGTTCCTACAATGAGCAGTTCTTC
TRBJ1-1 TRBV11-2 many TRBD1 CASSLGQGVKAFF TGTGCCAGCAGCTTAGGGCAGGGGGTAAAAGCTTTCTTT
TRBJ2-5 TRBV3-1 few - CASSQEVQGGETQYF TGTGCCAGCAGCCAAGAAGTACAGGGCGGGGAGACCCAGTACTTC
TRBJ2-2 TRBV4-3 - TRBD2 CASSQGTSGSPRELFF TGCGCCAGCAGCCAGGGGACTAGCGGGAGTCCCCGGGAGCTGTTTTTT
TRBJ2-5 TRBV18 many - CASSPGLEKGQYF TGTGCCAGCTCACCGGGACTCGAAAAGGGCCAGTACTTC
TRBJ2-1 TRBV6-2/TRBV6-3 - - CASRSYNEQFF TGTGCCAGCAGGAGTTACAATGAGCAGTTCTTC
TRBJ2-5 TRBV2 many - CASKYSGGQETQYF TGTGCCAGCAAATACAGTGGGGGCCAAGAGACCCAGTACTTC
TRBJ2-7 TRBV3-1 many TRBD2 CASSQEVAGVHEQYF TGTGCCAGCAGCCAAGAGGTAGCGGGAGTTCACGAGCAGTACTTC
TRBJ1-5 TRBV19 few - CASSISRVSSQPQHF TGTGCCAGTAGTATAAGCAGGGTCAGCAGTCAGCCCCAGCATTTT
TRBJ1-6 TRBV7-2 few - CASSPSSYNSPLHF TGTGCCAGCAGCCCTAGCTCCTATAATTCACCCCTCCACTTT
TRBJ1-5 TRBV28 few - CASSELGQPQHF TGTGCCAGCAGTGAACTGGGTCAGCCCCAGCATTTT
TRBJ2-6 TRBV6-2/TRBV6-3 - - CASSGTSSRSGANVLTF TGTGCCAGTTCCGGGACTTCTTCCCGCTCTGGGGCCAACGTCCTGACTTTC
TRBJ2-1 TRBV20-1 few TRBD2 CSARGGLANDEQFF TGCAGTGCTAGGGGGGGACTAGCTAACGATGAGCAGTTCTTC
TRBJ2-1 TRBV20-1 many - CSASSGLEQFF TGCAGTGCCTCAAGCGGGTTGGAGCAGTTCTTC
TRBJ2-7 TRBV20-1 - - CSATGTGNSYEQYF TGCAGTGCTACCGGGACGGGCAATTCTTACGAGCAGTACTTC